Below are 23 T cell receptor beta chains sequenced from a single sample in a study of T cell repertoires in cytomegalovirus infection (dated by TCRdb to about 2019). The listed sequencing device is Illumina HiSeq 1500. In-frame beta chains were kept once TCRdb had trimmed the public reads at Q25 with fastp and called clones with MiXCR. One record per CDR3 amino acid sequence lists the most common genes and DNA. The sample has around 530,000 distinct CDR3 sequences on record, 26% of them singletons. The ten most abundant clones make up less than 15% of the sample. The specimen was PBMCs. The source of these receptors is a human donor in good health (CMV status not recorded). Some clones in this sample may be carry-over from other donors' samples.

In nucleotides, the CDR3 is TGTGCCAGCACCTCACAGGACAACTATGGCTACACCTTC. It is translated as CASTSQDNYGYTF. The gene calls are TRBV12-3 or TRBV12-4 and TRBJ1-2, with D perhaps TRBD1 (5 bases). This CDR3 is built from 13 residues. With 7 bases removed from V and 2 bases from J, the gap between germline ends came to 11 bases.

In its sample, this clonotype was seen many times. The genes are TRBV7-9 and TRBJ1-2, with D perhaps TRBD1 (5 bases). The V and J ends lost 4 bases and 8 bases respectively, with 14 bases between them. CDR1 SEHNR and CDR2 FQNEAQ come from the germline V gene (reference sequence). This CDR3 comprises 13 residues. CDR3 sequence: CASSSTARRGYTF. In nucleotides, the CDR3 is TGTGCCAGCAGCTCGACAGCCCGGCGGGGCTACACCTTC.

The chain combines TRBV5-1 with TRBJ2-1; 7 bases agree with TRBD2. The V and J ends lost 7 bases and 5 bases, in that order; junction bases with no gene match: 12. CDR3 length: 15 amino acids. Germline CDR1 and CDR2: SGHRS and YFSETQ. The CDR3, as DNA: TGCGCCAGCGCCTTGGGAGTTCGGGGGGACAATGAGCAGTTCTTC. Translating it yields CASALGVRGDNEQFF.

The V gene is TRBV6-6, the J gene TRBJ1-3; the match to TRBD1 covers 9 bases. This CDR3 has 15 residues. Germline V gene lookup returns CDR1 MNHNY and CDR2 SVGAGI (reference sequence). After removal of 4 bases from V and 7 bases from J, the junction contained 8 bases not matched to a gene. The chain's CDR3 is CASSSGTGRFNTIYF. CDR3 DNA sequence: TGTGCCAGCAGTTCCGGGACAGGGAGGTTCAACACCATATATTTT.

This clonotype turned up a few times. V usage is TRBV5-6 and J usage is TRBJ2-1; 7 positions match TRBD1. V dropped 4 bases and J dropped 9; count of bases not matched to a gene: 19. CDR3 length: 17 residues. Germline lookup yields CDR1 SGHDT and CDR2 YYEEEE. CDR3 DNA: TGTGCCAGCAGCCTCCATCGTGGGACGACAGGGTGGGGTGAGCAGTTCTTC. Translated: CASSLHRGTTGWGEQFF.

This clonotype was observed at least ten times. V is TRBV7-2 and J is TRBJ2-5; D is possibly TRBD2 (6 bases). Deletions cut 4 bases from V and 5 bases from J, with 14 bases between. The CDR3 has 14 amino acids. Germline CDR1 SGHTA, CDR2 FQGNSA. The CDR3 DNA reads TGTGCCAGCAGCTCTAGGGCGGGGCCGGAGACCCAGTACTTC. Translation: CASSSRAGPETQYF.

The chain employs TRBV19 and TRBJ2-3; tentative D call: TRBD2 (5 bases). The germline V gene encodes CDR1 LNHDA and CDR2 SQIVND (reference sequence). The germline V and J ends were trimmed by 10 bases and 1 base, with 21 bases remaining between them. This CDR3 is built from 16 residues. CDR3 DNA: TGTGCCACCAAGTCCCCGGGAACCGCCGGCACAGATACGCAGTATTTT. As protein: CATKSPGTAGTDTQYF.

This clonotype showed up many times. This chain joins TRBV7-6 and TRBJ2-2; D ambiguous. V lost 1 base, J lost 5 bases, and 8 bases lay in between. The CDR3 has 14 amino acids. Germline V lookup: CDR1 SGHVS, CDR2 FNYEAQ. DNA of the CDR3: TGTGCCAGCAGCTTAGACAGCCAGACCGGGGAGCTGTTTTTT. Protein product: CASSLDSQTGELFF.

V is TRBV6-5 and J is TRBJ2-1; 8 nucleotides match TRBD2. Trimming at V came to 2 bases and at J to 7 bases, leaving 10 bases not matched to a gene. Looked up from germline, CDR1 is MNHEY and CDR2 is SVGAGI. The CDR3 extends over 16 amino acids. The CDR3 DNA is TGTGCCAGCAGTTACACATGGGCGGGAGGCCCAAATGAGCAGTTCTTC. Encoded protein: CASSYTWAGGPNEQFF.

J is TRBJ1-2 and V is TRBV9; D may be TRBD1 (6 bases). The CDR3 contains 15 residues. Germline CDR1 SGDLS, CDR2 YYNGEE. Trimming left V 4 bases short and J 10 bases short, with 23 bases between. DNA for the CDR3: TGTGCCAGCAGCTCAGGTGGGGGGCGCATATTGGACTACACCTTC. Protein sequence: CASSSGGGRILDYTF.

The chain has TRBV12-3 or TRBV12-4 and TRBJ2-5; D not certain. The CDR3 extends over 17 amino acids. Trimming pared 4 bases from V and 5 bases from J, leaving 23 bases between. The CDR3 coding sequence is TGTGCCAGCAGTTCACCCTCGTCCCCACCCGCCCGTGAGACCCAGTACTTC. Residues: CASSSPSSPPARETQYF.

A remark on this clonotype: One end of the junction varies from germline; a read error may be responsible. The rearrangement links TRBV20-1 to TRBJ2-5; no clear D. This CDR3 region has 15 residues. Looked up from germline, CDR1 is DFQATT and CDR2 is SNEGSKA (reference sequence). CDR3 protein: CSAGDFLRSQETQYF. The CDR3 DNA is TGCAGTGCTGGAGACTTCTTACGTAGTCAAGAGACCCAGTACTTC.

The V call is TRBV7-3, the J call TRBJ2-1; D is ambiguous. The CDR3 is 15 amino acids. Germline V lookup: CDR1 SGHTA, CDR2 FQGTGA. Trimming took 3 bases from V and 7 from J, leaving 16 bases between them. CDR3 sequence reads: CASSFSRQVENEQFF. The CDR3 DNA sequence: TGTGCCAGCAGCTTCTCTCGGCAGGTCGAAAATGAGCAGTTCTTC.

The sample holds a few counts of this clonotype. J is TRBJ2-1 and V is TRBV6-1, with 9 bases that match TRBD2. V lost 8 bases, J lost 8 bases, and 7 bases stayed unmatched. Germline V CDR1 and CDR2: MNHNS, SASEGT. The CDR3 is made up of 13 amino acids. Written as DNA, the CDR3 is TGTGCCAGCCGGGATAGCGGGAGTGATGAGCAGTTCTTC. Amino acid sequence: CASRDSGSDEQFF.

The rearrangement joins TRBV7-8 to TRBJ2-1; the D gene is possibly TRBD1 (6 bases). The CDR3 is made up of 16 amino acids. The V end lost 4 bases, the J end lost 0 bases, and 13 bases lay between the germline ends. Germline loops: CDR1 SGHVS, CDR2 FQNEAQ. CDR3 protein: CASSYTDRISYNEQFF. The CDR3 DNA reads TGTGCCAGCAGCTATACAGACAGGATCTCCTACAATGAGCAGTTCTTC.

The V call is TRBV4-1, the J call TRBJ1-2; D is uncertain. The CDR3 spans 16 residues. Germline loops: CDR1 MGHRA, CDR2 YSYEKL. V lost 0 bases and J 0 bases, leaving 11 bases between the germline ends. CDR3: CASSQDSGASNYGYTF. CDR3 nucleotide sequence: TGCGCCAGCAGCCAAGATTCGGGCGCCTCTAACTATGGCTACACCTTC.

This clonotype was detected a few times. The V gene is TRBV19, the J gene TRBJ2-7, with 9 bases identical to TRBD1. The CDR3 runs to 14 residues. V trimming: 4 bases; J trimming: 7 bases; junction bases outside the gene matches: 8. In germline, CDR1 is LNHDA, CDR2 SQIVND (reference sequence). CDR3 amino acids: CASSTGQGIWEQYF. The CDR3, as DNA: TGTGCCAGTAGTACGGGACAGGGTATTTGGGAGCAGTACTTC.

This clonotype was seen many times. The chain is built from TRBV7-8 and TRBJ2-7; D is perhaps TRBD1 or TRBD2 (6 bases each). With 1 base removed from V and 4 bases from J, the gap between germline ends came to 14 bases. The CDR3 is 15 residues long. Germline V gene sequence: CDR1 SGHVS, CDR2 FQNEAQ. CDR3 nucleotide sequence: TGTGCCAGCAGCTTAGGGGGGGCGCAGGTGTACGAGCAGTACGTC. It codes for CASSLGGAQVYEQYV.

The chain has TRBV10-3 and TRBJ2-7, with D possibly matching TRBD1 (5 bases). Germline V lookup: CDR1 ENHRY, CDR2 SYGVKD. This CDR3 has 12 amino acids. Trimming pared 6 bases from V and 6 bases from J, leaving 12 bases between. The CDR3 DNA is TGTGCCATCAGGGGGCTTTCTGGCGAGCAGTACTTC. Its translation is CAIRGLSGEQYF.

This clonotype was observed a handful of times. The chain recombines TRBV18 with TRBJ2-7, with 11 nucleotides matching TRBD1. Germline CDR1 KGHSH, CDR2 LQKENI. Trimming cost V 0 bases and J 5 bases; bases outside gene matches: 6. The CDR3 is 16 amino acids. CDR3 protein: CASSPPVPDRGHEQYF. In nucleotides, the CDR3 is TGTGCCAGCTCACCACCCGTTCCGGACAGGGGGCACGAGCAGTACTTC.

The chain employs TRBV7-3 and TRBJ2-2; 12 positions agree with TRBD1. CDR3 length: 15 amino acids. Unmatched junction bases numbered 5, after V lost 5 bases and J lost 7 bases. CDR1 and CDR2 from the germline V gene are SGHTA and FQGTGA. CDR3 residues: CASSRDRGQVGELFF. CDR3 nucleotides: TGTGCCAGCAGCCGGGACAGGGGGCAGGTCGGGGAGCTGTTTTTT.

The rearrangement links TRBV7-9 to TRBJ1-4; 10 nucleotides align to TRBD1. J lost 8 bases, V lost 5 bases, and 11 bases had no gene match. Germline V gene sequence: CDR1 SEHNR, CDR2 FQNEAQ (reference sequence). The CDR3 is 16 residues long. The CDR3 sequence is CASSQGPGTGDEKLFF. The CDR3 bases are TGTGCCAGCAGCCAAGGACCCGGGACAGGGGACGAAAAACTGTTTTTT.

The chain couples TRBV6-5 to TRBJ2-7; D uncertain. This CDR3 contains 14 residues. Looked up from germline, CDR1 is MNHEY and CDR2 is SVGAGI. With 0 bases removed from V and 7 bases from J, the gap between germline ends came to 13 bases. The CDR3 loop reads CASSYSRLGWEQYV. CDR3 nucleotide sequence: TGTGCCAGCAGTTACTCGAGACTGGGGTGGGAGCAGTACGTC.